The rows below give T cell receptor beta chains drawn from one sample of a study of shared clonotypes between healthy human individuals. Some clones are missing from TCRdb's copy, which holds only in-frame ones; the method was immunoSEQ multiplex PCR. The profile shows 2,500,000 or so clones, just under 95% of them singletons. Sequenced material: naive CD4+ T cells from PBMCs. The receptors originated from a man younger than 35 in good health. Some clones in this sample may be carry-over from other donors' samples. The CDR3 runs from the conserved cysteine through the conserved F or W. The D gene is left open where the match is weak. For some rows the clone size is stated as once, few or many, or as a class when expanded; others skip it.

clone_size	j_call	d_call	v_call	cdr3_aa	cdr3_nt
NA	TRBJ2-2	TRBD1	TRBV7-3	CASSPGQGDTGELFF	TGTGCCAGCAGCCCGGGACAGGGGGACACCGGGGAGCTGTTTTTT
NA	TRBJ1-1	NA	TRBV7-8	CASSFARTFSGGGEAFF	TGTGCCAGCAGCTTTGCACGGACTTTCTCGGGGGGTGGTGAAGCTTTCTTT
NA	TRBJ2-1	NA	TRBV12-1	CASSFFSGDYNEQFF	TGTGCCAGCAGCTTTTTTAGCGGGGATTACAATGAGCAGTTCTTC
NA	TRBJ2-7	TRBD1	TRBV5-4	CASSLDRGSYEQYF	TGTGCCAGCAGCTTGGACAGGGGCTCCTACGAGCAGTACTTC
NA	TRBJ2-4	NA	TRBV7-9	CASRSGSGRNIQYF	TGTGCCAGCAGATCAGGCTCAGGGAGAAACATTCAGTACTTC
NA	TRBJ2-3	TRBD2	TRBV29-1	CSFRGSGRPDTQYF	TGCAGCTTTCGGGGGAGCGGGAGACCAGATACGCAGTATTTT
NA	TRBJ2-2	TRBD2	TRBV29-1	CSVEDPREGTWTGELFF	TGCAGCGTTGAAGATCCAAGGGAGGGAACTTGGACCGGGGAGCTGTTTTTT
NA	TRBJ2-7	TRBD2	TRBV25-1	CASSAGLAGGYEQYF	TGTGCCAGCAGTGCAGGACTAGCGGGAGGTTACGAGCAGTACTTC
NA	TRBJ1-1	NA	TRBV28	CASSLPGGMNTEAFF	TGTGCCAGCAGCCTACCGGGCGGTATGAACACTGAAGCTTTCTTT
NA	TRBJ2-5	TRBD1	TRBV15	CATSRDQKRQGGETQYF	TGTGCCACCAGCAGAGATCAGAAAAGACAGGGTGGGGAGACCCAGTACTTC
once	TRBJ1-1	NA	TRBV6-5	CAASEAYGTEAFF	TGTGCCGCATCTGAGGCCTACGGCACTGAAGCTTTCTTT
once	TRBJ1-4	TRBD1	TRBV25-1	CASSPPTGGVEKLFF	TGTGCCAGCAGTCCCCCGACAGGGGGCGTTGAAAAACTGTTTTTT
once	TRBJ2-3	NA	TRBV6-4	CASSDSWTAQGTDTQYF	TGTGCCAGCAGTGACTCGTGGACAGCCCAAGGTACAGATACGCAGTATTTT
NA	TRBJ1-2	TRBD1	TRBV6-1	CASSEGQGGGYTF	TGTGCCAGCAGTGAAGGACAGGGCGGAGGCTACACCTTC
once	TRBJ2-7	NA	TRBV5-1	CASSLRRGFYEQYF	TGCGCCAGCAGCTTGCGCAGGGGCTTCTACGAGCAGTACTTC
NA	TRBJ2-3	NA	TRBV5-6	CASSLVSGGTDTQYF	TGTGCCAGCAGCTTGGTTAGCGGAGGCACAGATACGCAGTATTTT
NA	TRBJ2-7	TRBD1	TRBV28	CASSSARDSHFEQYF	TGTGCCAGCAGTTCCGCCCGGGACAGCCATTTCGAGCAGTACTTC
NA	TRBJ2-3	TRBD1	TRBV12-5	CASGTGDTDTQYF	TGTGCTAGTGGGACAGGGGACACAGATACGCAGTATTTT
NA	TRBJ2-7	TRBD1	TRBV7-2	CASSLTWAGGYEQYF	TGTGCCAGCAGCTTAACCTGGGCAGGGGGCTACGAGCAGTACTTC
NA	TRBJ2-3	NA	TRBV11-2	CASSLRGTDTQYF	TGTGCCAGCAGCTTAAGAGGCACAGATACGCAGTATTTT
NA	TRBJ2-6	NA	TRBV5-1	CASSENPGANVLTF	TGCGCCAGCAGCGAGAACCCTGGGGCCAACGTCCTGACTTTC
NA	TRBJ1-1	TRBD1	TRBV4-1	CASSQRQGVGTEAFF	TGCGCCAGCAGCCAAAGACAGGGGGTCGGGACTGAAGCTTTCTTT
NA	TRBJ2-5	NA	TRBV5-6	CASSLELVQETQYF	TGTGCCAGCAGCCTAGAATTAGTCCAAGAGACCCAGTACTTC
few	TRBJ2-7	TRBD2	TRBV7-2	CASSLGPSGNYEQYF	TGTGCCAGCAGCTTAGGGCCTAGCGGGAACTACGAGCAGTACTTC
once	TRBJ1-1	NA	TRBV11-2	CASSLGGTSTEAFF	TGTGCCAGCAGCTTAGGCGGGACATCCACTGAAGCTTTCTTT
NA	TRBJ2-5	TRBD2	TRBV28	CASSAGLAVQETQYF	TGTGCCAGCAGTGCGGGACTAGCGGTCCAAGAGACCCAGTACTTC
once	TRBJ2-5	NA	TRBV6-1	CASSPGVLGVETQYF	TGTGCCAGCAGCCCCGGGGTACTAGGGGTAGAGACCCAGTACTTC
NA	TRBJ1-2	NA	TRBV9	CASSVATGSGYTF	TGTGCCAGCAGCGTAGCTACGGGTTCTGGCTACACCTTC
once	TRBJ2-1	TRBD2	TRBV11-2	CASSLDLTSGSRTQFF	TGTGCCAGCAGCTTAGATCTCACTAGCGGGAGTCGGACCCAGTTCTTC
NA	TRBJ2-7	NA	TRBV4-3	CASSQVVELYEQYF	TGCGCCAGCAGCCAAGTGGTTGAGCTGTACGAGCAGTACTTC
NA	TRBJ1-4	NA	TRBV4-1	CASSQVASEKLFF	TGCGCCAGCAGCCAAGTTGCGAGTGAAAAACTGTTTTTT
NA	TRBJ2-7	NA	TRBV27	CASSYRVGPYEQYF	TGTGCCAGCAGTTACAGGGTAGGTCCCTACGAGCAGTACTTC
NA	TRBJ2-2	NA	TRBV7-9	CASSLAAATNTGELFF	TGTGCCAGCAGCTTAGCGGCAGCAACGAACACCGGGGAGCTGTTTTTT
NA	TRBJ2-7	NA	TRBV7-3	CASSLNPGTAEQYF	TGTGCCAGCAGCTTAAATCCCGGGACGGCCGAGCAGTACTTC
NA	TRBJ1-2	NA	TRBV28	CASSFRPVFYGYTF	TGTGCCAGCAGTTTCAGGCCGGTTTTCTATGGCTACACCTTC
NA	TRBJ2-7	TRBD2	TRBV7-9	CASSLGASGTLRPYEQYF	TGTGCCAGCAGCTTAGGGGCTAGCGGGACGCTCCGACCCTACGAGCAGTACTTC
NA	TRBJ2-2	NA	TRBV5-1	CASSTDATGELFF	TGCGCCAGCAGCACCGACGCTACCGGGGAGCTGTTTTTT
NA	TRBJ2-3	NA	TRBV10-3	CAISEFGRRSTDTQYF	TGTGCCATCAGTGAGTTTGGGCGGAGGAGCACAGATACGCAGTATTTT
NA	TRBJ2-7	TRBD2	TRBV7-8	CASSLVLGLAGPLSYEQYF	TGTGCCAGCAGCTTAGTACTCGGGCTAGCGGGGCCCCTGAGCTACGAGCAGTACTTC
NA	TRBJ2-1	TRBD2	TRBV5-4	CASRRISGSSYNEQFF	TGTGCCAGCCGTCGAATTAGCGGGAGCTCCTACAATGAGCAGTTCTTC
NA	TRBJ2-5	NA	TRBV29-1	CSVDSLGETQYF	TGCAGCGTTGACAGTCTCGGAGAGACCCAGTACTTC
NA	TRBJ2-5	NA	TRBV2	CASSESGETQYF	TGTGCCAGCAGTGAATCGGGCGAGACCCAGTACTTC
NA	TRBJ1-5	TRBD1	TRBV28	CASDRGQISSPQHF	TGTGCCAGCGATCGGGGACAGATCTCTTCCCCCCAGCATTTT
few	TRBJ2-1	NA	TRBV6-5	CASSLDAKQFF	TGTGCCAGCAGCCTGGACGCAAAGCAGTTCTTC
NA	TRBJ1-1	NA	TRBV5-4	CASSLANGNTEAFF	TGTGCCAGCAGCTTGGCCAACGGTAACACTGAAGCTTTCTTT
NA	TRBJ2-1	NA	TRBV19	CASNPGASVNEQFF	TGTGCCAGCAACCCTGGGGCTAGTGTCAATGAGCAGTTCTTC
NA	TRBJ1-4	NA	TRBV10-2	CATRDHKGRGNEKLFF	TGCGCCACCCGGGACCATAAGGGGCGCGGTAATGAAAAACTGTTTTTT
NA	TRBJ2-5	NA	TRBV5-1	CASSSENLETQYF	TGCGCCAGCAGCTCAGAAAACTTGGAGACCCAGTACTTC
NA	TRBJ2-2	TRBD1	TRBV6-6	CASSPGGANTGELFF	TGTGCCAGCAGCCCAGGGGGAGCGAACACCGGGGAGCTGTTTTTT